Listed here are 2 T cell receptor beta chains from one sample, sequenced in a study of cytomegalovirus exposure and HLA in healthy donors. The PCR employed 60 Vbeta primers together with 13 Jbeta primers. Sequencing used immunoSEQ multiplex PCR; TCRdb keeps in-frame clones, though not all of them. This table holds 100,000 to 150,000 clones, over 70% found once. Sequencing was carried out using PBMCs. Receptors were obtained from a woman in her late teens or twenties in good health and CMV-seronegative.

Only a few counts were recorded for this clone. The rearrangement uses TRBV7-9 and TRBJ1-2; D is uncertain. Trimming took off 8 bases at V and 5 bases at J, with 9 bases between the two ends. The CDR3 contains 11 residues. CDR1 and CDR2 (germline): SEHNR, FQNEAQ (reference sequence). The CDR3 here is CASGLEYGYTF. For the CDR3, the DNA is TGTGCCAGCGGACTAGAGTATGGCTACACCTTC. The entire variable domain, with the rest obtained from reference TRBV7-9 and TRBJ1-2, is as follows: DTGVSQNPRHKITKRGQNVTFRCDPISEHNRLYWYRQTLGQGPEFLTYFQNEAQLEKSRLLSDRFSAERPKGSFSTLEIQRTEQGDSAMYLCASGLEYGYTFGSGTRLTVV.

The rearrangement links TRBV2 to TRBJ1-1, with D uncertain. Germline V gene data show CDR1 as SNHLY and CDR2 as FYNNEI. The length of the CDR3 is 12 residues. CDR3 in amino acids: CAEEGVNTEAFF. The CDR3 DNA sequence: TGTGCTGAAGAGGGCGTGAACACTGAAGCTTTCTTT.